This TCR beta chain originates from a study of shared clonotypes between healthy human individuals. Broader study findings: Sharing of clonotypes among donors was expected to vary with sequencing depth.

Germline V gene lookup returns CDR1 MNHEY and CDR2 SVGAGI. This CDR3 comprises 13 residues. Trimming cost V 4 bases and J 4 bases, with 10 bases left between them. Each subset's genomic DNA was shared equally among a number of immunoSEQ plates. Profiled with immunoSEQ multiplex PCR; TCRdb holds only in-frame clones, not every one. The sample includes roughly 700,000 clones, 90% of them seen just once. Comment on this clone: The antigen is not known.

Sequenced: memory CD8+ T cells from PBMCs. Subset of the sample: CD45RO+ cells pooled with CCR7-negative TemRA cells. The chain uses TRBV6-5 and TRBJ1-1, with a weak D call TRBD1 (6 bases). The source is a man between 18 and 35 years old in good health. Some clones in this sample may be carry-over from other donors' samples. The CDR3 spells CASSSGTLTEAFF. The CDR3, as DNA: TGTGCCAGCAGTTCCGGGACACTCACTGAAGCTTTCTTT.